Sequencing of this T cell receptor (beta chain) was carried out in a study of early T cells in non-severe SARS-CoV-2 infection (dated by TCRdb to the early 2020s). Context from the whole study: Because TCR sequencing was done on bulk RNA from unsorted whole blood, the alpha and beta chains could not be paired. What the authors observed across the whole study: VDJdb matching was skewed toward anti-spike CD8 responses, so virus-specific expansions were likely underestimated and private and CD4 specificities were missed.

Reading the germline V gene gives CDR1 MNHNS and CDR2 SASEGT. The V and J ends are trimmed by 5 bases and 4 bases, leaving 11 bases between them. Including cysteine and phenylalanine, the CDR3 has 13 amino acids. The entry retains the CDR3 DNA only, 39 bases that are in frame from base 1. To prepare the library, 5' RACE was applied. Sequencing was performed on a NextSeq 500. The TCR library protocol attached unique molecular identifiers to individual cDNA molecules to correct for sequencing error and PCR bias. Sequencing covered both TCR alpha and beta chains, and within each sample the abundances of alpha and beta sequences were tightly co-correlated. As for the original processing: Decombinator V4 was used to annotate the V gene, J gene and CDR3 of the TCR sequences. Expanded TCRs were defined as changing significantly between any two time points under a Poisson model with p below 0.0001. Abundances of TCRs were expressed as counts per million after normalisation to the total number of TCRs sequenced in each sample. TRAV1-2 paired with TRAJ12, TRAJ20 or TRAJ33 defined MAIT TCRs, while TRAV10 paired with TRAJ18 defined iNKT TCRs. A search of VDJdb, accessed on 1 November 2021, was run for TCRs annotated to CMV, EBV and SARS-CoV-2, with TCRs annotated for multiple antigens excluded. TCRdb reworked the public reads: Q25 trimming with fastp, MiXCR clone assembly, productive beta chains retained. Merged by CDR3 protein, the rows form single entries marked with the most common genes and DNA. TCRdb assigned the V and J calls; the authors' analysis was not used. This sample lists approximately 120,000 distinct CDR3 sequences; about 15% were detected once. The ten most abundant clones make up about a fifth of the sample.

A case-control design nested within a healthcare worker cohort in London, UK, was used, with weekly nasopharyngeal swab PCR tests and blood sampling performed. Healthcare workers were recruited during the week of the UK lockdown, between 23 and 31 March 2020, and followed weekly for up to about 15 weeks. This clonotype was seen more than once but under ten times. Its antigen remains undetermined. There are no base qualities to consult, and no much larger clone falls within one base. The TCR was taken from an adult who was a healthcare worker with PCR-confirmed SARS-CoV-2 infection or an uninfected control (not recorded which). Rearrangement joined TRBV6-1 to TRBJ1-1, with no confident D gene call. Sequencing input: whole blood. The DNA sequence is TGTGCCAGCAGTCCTATAGTAGGCACTGAAGCTTTCTTT. The encoded protein is CASSPIVGTEAFF.